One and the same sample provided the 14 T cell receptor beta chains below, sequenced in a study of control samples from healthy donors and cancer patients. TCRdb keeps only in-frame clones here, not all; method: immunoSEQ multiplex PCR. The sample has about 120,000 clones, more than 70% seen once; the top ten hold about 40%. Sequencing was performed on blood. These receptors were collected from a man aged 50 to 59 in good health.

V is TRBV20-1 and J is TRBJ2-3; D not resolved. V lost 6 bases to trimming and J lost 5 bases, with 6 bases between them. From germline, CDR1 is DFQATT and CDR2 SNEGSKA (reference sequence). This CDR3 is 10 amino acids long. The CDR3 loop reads CSALRDTQYF. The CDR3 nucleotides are TGCAGTGCCCTAAGAGATACGCAGTATTTT.

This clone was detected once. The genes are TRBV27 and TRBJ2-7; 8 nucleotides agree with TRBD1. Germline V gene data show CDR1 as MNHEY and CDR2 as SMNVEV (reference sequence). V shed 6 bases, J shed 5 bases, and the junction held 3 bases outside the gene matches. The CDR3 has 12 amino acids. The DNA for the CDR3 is TGTGCCAGCAGCGGACAGGGCCACGAGCAGTACTTC. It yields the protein CASSGQGHEQYF.

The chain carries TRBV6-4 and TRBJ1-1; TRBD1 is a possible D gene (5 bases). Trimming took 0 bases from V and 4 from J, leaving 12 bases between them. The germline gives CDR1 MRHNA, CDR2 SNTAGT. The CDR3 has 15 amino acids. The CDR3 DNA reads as TGTGCCAGCAGTGACTCCGGGGCGCGGGCCACTGAAGCTTTCTTT. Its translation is CASSDSGARATEAFF.

The DNA of the CDR3 is TGTGCCAGCAGTTCAACCGGGACGGAAAGCACAGATACGCAGTATTTT. Protein sequence: CASSSTGTESTDTQYF. The genes are TRBV6-2 or TRBV6-3 and TRBJ2-3; D possibly matches TRBD1 or TRBD2 (5 bases each). Trimming cost V 4 bases and J 0 bases, with 14 bases left between them. The germline V gene has CDR1 MNHEY and CDR2 SVGEGT. The CDR3 runs 16 residues.

CDR3 DNA: TGTGCCACCAGCAGAGACCACTCGAACTATGGCTACACCTTC. This translates into CATSRDHSNYGYTF. The chain uses TRBV15 and TRBJ1-2; D is ambiguous. The germline gives CDR1 LNHNV, CDR2 YYDKDF (reference sequence). This CDR3 spans 14 amino acids. V gave up 0 bases and J gave up 2 bases, with 7 bases separating them.

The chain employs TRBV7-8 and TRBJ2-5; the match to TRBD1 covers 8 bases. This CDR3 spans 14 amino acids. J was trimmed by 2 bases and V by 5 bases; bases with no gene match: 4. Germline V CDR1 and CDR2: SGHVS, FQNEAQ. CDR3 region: CASSVGTGQETQYF. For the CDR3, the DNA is TGTGCCAGCAGCGTAGGGACAGGTCAAGAGACCCAGTACTTC.

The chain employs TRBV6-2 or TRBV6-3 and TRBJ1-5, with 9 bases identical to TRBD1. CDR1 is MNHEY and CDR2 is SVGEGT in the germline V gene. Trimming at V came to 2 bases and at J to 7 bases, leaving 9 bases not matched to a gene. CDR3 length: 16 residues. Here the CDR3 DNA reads TGTGCCAGCAGTTACGGCCGGGACAGGGAGTTGCAGCCCCAGCATTTT. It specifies CASSYGRDRELQPQHF.

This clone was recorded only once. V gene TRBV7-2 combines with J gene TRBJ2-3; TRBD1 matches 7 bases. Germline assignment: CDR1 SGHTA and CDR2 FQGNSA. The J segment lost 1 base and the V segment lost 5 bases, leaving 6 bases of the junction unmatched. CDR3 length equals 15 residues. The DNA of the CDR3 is TGTGCCAGCAGCCCTAGGACAGGCCGCACAGATACGCAGTATTTT. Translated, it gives CASSPRTGRTDTQYF. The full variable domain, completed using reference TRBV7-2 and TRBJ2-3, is GAGVSQSPSNKVTEKGKDVELRCDPISGHTALYWYRQSLGQGLEFLIYFQGNSAPDKSGLPSDRFSAERTGGSVSTLTIQRTQQEDSAVYLCASSPRTGRTDTQYFGPGTRLTVL.

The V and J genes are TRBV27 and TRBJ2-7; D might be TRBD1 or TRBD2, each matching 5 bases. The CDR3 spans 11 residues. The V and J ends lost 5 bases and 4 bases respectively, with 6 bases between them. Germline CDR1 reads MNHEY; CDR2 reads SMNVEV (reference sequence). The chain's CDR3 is CASSGGYEQYF. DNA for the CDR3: TGTGCCAGCAGTGGGGGTTACGAGCAGTACTTC.

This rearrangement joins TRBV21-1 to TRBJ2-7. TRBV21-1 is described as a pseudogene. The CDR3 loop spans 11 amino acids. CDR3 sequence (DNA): TGTGCCAGCAGCATCGCACCCGAGCAGTACTTC. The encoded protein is CASSIAPEQYF.

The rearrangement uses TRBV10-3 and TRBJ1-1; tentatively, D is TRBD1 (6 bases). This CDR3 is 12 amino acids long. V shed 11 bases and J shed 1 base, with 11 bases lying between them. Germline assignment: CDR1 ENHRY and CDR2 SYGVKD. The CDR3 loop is CASGAENTEAFF. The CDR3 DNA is TGTGCCTCAGGGGCGGAGAACACTGAAGCTTTCTTT.

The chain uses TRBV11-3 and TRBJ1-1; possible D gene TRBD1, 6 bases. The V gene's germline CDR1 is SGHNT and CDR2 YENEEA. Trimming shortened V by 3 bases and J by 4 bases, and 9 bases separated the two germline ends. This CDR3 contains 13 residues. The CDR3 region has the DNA TGTGCCAGCAGCTTGGGGGGGCCCACTGAAGCTTTCTTT. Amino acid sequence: CASSLGGPTEAFF.

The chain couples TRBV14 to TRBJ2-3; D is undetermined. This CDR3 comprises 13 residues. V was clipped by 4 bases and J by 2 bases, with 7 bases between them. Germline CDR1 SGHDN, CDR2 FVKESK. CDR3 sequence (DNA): TGTGCCAGCAGCCTAGCCGACACAGATACGCAGTATTTT. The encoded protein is CASSLADTDTQYF.

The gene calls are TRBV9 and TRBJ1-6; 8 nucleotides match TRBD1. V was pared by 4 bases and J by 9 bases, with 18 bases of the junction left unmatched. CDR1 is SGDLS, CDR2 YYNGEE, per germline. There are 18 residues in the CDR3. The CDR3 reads CASSPNPRETGVVSPLHF. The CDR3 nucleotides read TGTGCCAGCAGCCCCAATCCCAGAGAGACAGGGGTGGTTTCACCCCTCCACTTT.